This TCR beta chain was sequenced during a study of T-cell reconstitution after alpha-beta-depleted transplantation in children. The study, taken as a whole, reports: Reported findings indicate that, about two months after transplant, alpha-beta T cells came from several hundred expanded clones, which were derived from non-depleted graft cells. From surviving recipient T cells and thymic progenitors came the high day-60 TCRbeta diversity observed in some patients. A year had passed since transplant, and T-cell counts and diversity by then came mostly from newly produced T cells.

This CDR3 is built from 15 residues. The germline V gene has CDR1 SGHRS and CDR2 YFSETQ. The V gene lost 2 bases and the J gene lost 4 bases, with 15 bases spanning the gap. Preparation of the TCRbeta library involved a method that used unique molecular identifiers. TCRdb ran MiXCR on the PCR reads and lists one entry per CDR3 protein. This sample yields about 90,000 distinct CDR3 sequences, of which 15% are seen a single time; around 20% belongs to the top ten. There are a few counts of this clonotype. Its antigen is as yet unknown. The V call is TRBV5-1, the J call TRBJ1-1; no clear D. This sequence was found in a male patient aged 2 to 10 who had a stem cell transplant for acute lymphoblastic leukemia, so the T cells may come from the graft donor. Material: PBMCs, mostly from graft donor cells, obtained 180 days after TCRalphabeta/CD19-depleted stem cell transplant. This CDR3 reads CASSFATFQPTEAFF. CDR3 nucleotides: TGCGCCAGCAGCTTCGCTACATTCCAGCCCACTGAAGCTTTCTTT.